This T cell receptor beta chain is from a study of shared clonotypes between healthy human individuals. Findings and caveats of the study: It was anticipated that sequencing depth would influence how many clonotypes donors shared.

As processed by the authors: Owing to the provision of junction-only sequences devoid of quality scores by immunoSEQ, filtering differed. Profiled with immunoSEQ multiplex PCR; TCRdb holds only in-frame clones, not every one. The DNA gave D and trimming, while V, J and clone size come from that table. The sample contains about 690,000 clones, about 90% of which appear only once. V gave up 8 bases and J gave up 10 bases; unmatched junction bases: 5. Looked up from germline, CDR1 is MNHEY and CDR2 is SMNVEV (reference sequence). This CDR3 spans 12 amino acids. As to this clone: What it recognizes is unknown.

Sequenced sample: memory CD8+ T cells from PBMCs. Subset in this sample: CD45RO+ cells pooled with CCR7-negative TemRA cells. The receptor was isolated from a man between 18 and 35 years old in good health. Some clones in this sample may be carry-over from other donors' samples. The rearrangement joins TRBV27 to TRBJ2-1, with 10 bases aligning to TRBD2. CDR3 amino acids: CASQGLALEQFF. The CDR3 nucleotides are TGTGCCAGCCAGGGACTAGCGCTCGAGCAGTTCTTC.